The 5 T cell receptor beta chains listed next were all sequenced from one sample in a study of shared clonotypes between healthy human individuals. Profiled with immunoSEQ multiplex PCR; TCRdb holds only in-frame clones, not every one. The data hold some 2.1 million clones, with 95% observed a single time. Input material: naive CD4+ T cells sorted from blood. Sample subset: CD45RA+ positively selected. The receptors here all came from a young man in good health.

This chain connects TRBV6-5 to TRBJ2-5; D might be TRBD1 or TRBD2, each matching 5 bases. Germline V gene sequence: CDR1 MNHEY, CDR2 SVGAGI. The V end was cut by 4 bases, the J end by 4 bases, with 13 bases between. This CDR3 spans 14 amino acids. CDR3 protein: CASSSGRWTETQYF. In DNA form, the CDR3 reads TGTGCCAGCAGTTCGGGGCGTTGGACAGAGACCCAGTACTTC.

The chain links TRBV4-3 to TRBJ1-2; D is unresolved. Germline-derived CDR1 and CDR2 are LGHNA and YSLEER. The CDR3 totals 15 residues. Trimming left V 0 bases short and J 4 bases short, with 12 bases between. This chain's CDR3 is CASSQDPAGSYGYTF. The CDR3 nucleotides are TGCGCCAGCAGCCAAGATCCGGCCGGGTCCTATGGCTACACCTTC.

The chain links TRBV2 to TRBJ2-1; D is uncertain. From germline, CDR1 is SNHLY and CDR2 FYNNEI. The length of the CDR3 is 15 residues. Trimming pared 5 bases from V and 0 bases from J, leaving 11 bases between. The CDR3 nucleotides read TGTGCCAGCAGTTCGACCCCTTACTCCTACAATGAGCAGTTCTTC. It specifies CASSSTPYSYNEQFF.

This clone appeared once. The V and J genes are TRBV4-3 and TRBJ2-3; 7 bases align to TRBD1. Germline V gene data show CDR1 as LGHNA and CDR2 as YSLEER. This CDR3 spans 16 amino acids. Unmatched junction bases numbered 9, after V lost 0 bases and J lost 6 bases. The CDR3 sequence is CASSQDQAGGTDTQYF. As DNA, the CDR3 is TGCGCCAGCAGCCAAGATCAGGCAGGGGGAACGGATACGCAGTATTTT.

V gene TRBV2 combines with J gene TRBJ2-3, with 7 nucleotides matching TRBD1. V dropped 4 bases and J dropped 2; count of bases not matched to a gene: 6. The V gene's germline CDR1 is SNHLY and CDR2 FYNNEI. The CDR3 loop spans 15 amino acids. CDR3 DNA: TGTGCCAGCAGTGGCCGACAGGGATCCACAGATACGCAGTATTTT. It codes for CASSGRQGSTDTQYF.